The T cell receptor beta chain under discussion was sequenced for a study of pediatric ulcerative colitis. The rectum was sampled with one to two pinch biopsies at colonoscopy. The CDR3 has 15 residues. Germline V gene sequence: CDR1 SNHLY, CDR2 FYNNEI. Notes on the study in general: Blood-rectal clonal overlap within each person was significantly higher in ulcerative colitis patients than controls. In rectum, acute severe colitis had expanded clones and less diversity.

As regards this clone: Its matching antigen is unknown. A junction end diverges from the germline sequence, so it may reflect a read error.

Only in-frame clones appear in the TCRdb table, and some are missing; sequencing was by immunoSEQ multiplex PCR. The data hold over 45,000 clones, with around 79% observed a single time. This TCR was recovered from a girl between 10 and 17 years old with moderate ulcerative colitis. The genes are TRBV2 and TRBJ2-7; D is perhaps TRBD1 or TRBD2 (5 bases each). The sequenced material came from gut tissue. For the CDR3, the DNA is TGTGCCAGCAGGGAAGCCGGGACGGGATTCTACGAGCAGTACTTC. The encoded protein is CASREAGTGFYEQYF. The full variable domain, in which reference TRBV2 and TRBJ2-7 provide the parts outside the CDR3, is EPEVTQTPSHQVTQMGQEVILRCVPISNHLYFYWYRQILGQKVEFLVSFYNNEISEKSEIFDDQFSVERPDGSNFTLKIRSTKLEDSAMYFCASREAGTGFYEQYFGPGTRLTVT.